One and the same sample provided the 5 T cell receptor beta chains below, sequenced in a study of OX40 agonist ivuxolimab in advanced cancers. The library relied on the immunoSEQ multiplex PCR assay. The immuneACCESS repertoire file appears here via TCRdb, limited to in-frame rearrangements. These files lack a portion of the clones; in checked studies, under half of the deficit traces to unresolved V genes, and the cause of the others is not known. The sample table contains roughly 46,000 clones; only one count was recorded for about 88% of them. Approximately 53% of the sample is in the top ten clones. The sample here was CD4+ or CD8+ T cells sorted from blood, taken in a trial of the OX40 agonist ivuxolimab. The receptors were sampled from an adult with an advanced solid tumor such as melanoma, head and neck, liver or kidney cancer.

V and J are TRBV6-4 and TRBJ2-3; D ambiguous. The CDR3 contains 13 residues. V gave up 3 bases and J gave up 2 bases, with 6 bases separating them. Per the germline V gene, CDR1 is MRHNA and CDR2 is SNTAGT. CDR3 protein: CASSENPTDTQYF. CDR3 sequence (DNA): TGTGCCAGCAGTGAGAACCCCACAGATACGCAGTATTTT.

This clone was found once. This rearrangement joins TRBV10-3 to TRBJ2-1; D is uncertain. V gave up 3 bases and J gave up 6 bases, with 15 bases separating them. Germline loops: CDR1 ENHRY, CDR2 SYGVKD. The CDR3 is 15 residues long. For the CDR3, the DNA is TGTGCCATCAGTGACCCAAAGGTTGACCCCAATGAGCAGTTCTTC. Residues: CAISDPKVDPNEQFF.

This clone appeared once. The chain employs TRBV28 and TRBJ1-3; 7 nucleotides align to TRBD1. The junction had 12 bases not matched to a gene; V was cut back by 4 bases and J by 3 bases. The CDR3 is 17 amino acids. Per germline, CDR1 MDHEN and CDR2 SYDVKM. The CDR3 nucleotides are TGTGCCAGCAGTTCCCCAACGGGAGGGGGCGTTGGAAACACCATATATTTT. Translation gives CASSSPTGGGVGNTIYF.

The rearrangement uses TRBV4-1 and TRBJ2-3; 8 positions agree with TRBD2. V dropped 1 base and J dropped 5; count of bases not matched to a gene: 14. The CDR3 sequence is 18 residues long. Germline V gives CDR1 MGHRA, CDR2 YSYEKL. CDR3 coding DNA: TGCGCCAGCAGCCAAGGATCCGCTAGCGGGCGGGCAAAAGATACGCAGTATTTT. Encoded protein: CASSQGSASGRAKDTQYF.

V is TRBV10-1 and J is TRBJ2-3; 8 bases agree with TRBD2. Trimming at V came to 0 bases and at J to 9 bases, leaving 11 bases not matched to a gene. This CDR3 region has 16 residues. The V gene's germline CDR1 is WNHNN and CDR2 SYGVQD (reference sequence). CDR3: CASSESGAGGNPTQYF. CDR3 bases: TGCGCCAGCAGTGAGTCCGGTGCGGGGGGAAACCCAACGCAGTATTTT.